This is a list of T cell receptor beta chains from one sample in a study of blood T cell repertoires in COVID-19. Using immunoSEQ multiplex PCR, the repertoire was profiled, and TCRdb retains in-frame clones only, with some absent. The repertoire consists of about 59,000 clones, with 70% to 75% occurring once and the leading ten covering approximately 15%. The sequenced material came from peripheral blood. The receptors shown here come from a woman in her sixties or seventies with acute or convalescent COVID-19. The CDR3 runs from the conserved cysteine through the conserved F or W. D genes are given only for firm matches. Some rows have no size entry. The others give once, few or many, or a class for an expanded clone.

DNA | CDR3 | D | J | V | size
TGTGCCAGCAGGGAGGGTCCTGAAGCTTTCTTT | CASREGPEAFF | NA | TRBJ1-1 | TRBV6-5 | few
TGTGCCAGCAGTCCCAGGGGGCCCGAGACCCAGTACTTC | CASSPRGPETQYF | TRBD1 | TRBJ2-5 | TRBV2 | few
TGCGCCAGCAGCCCACAGGGGGCGACCTACAATGAGCAGTTCTTC | CASSPQGATYNEQFF | TRBD1 | TRBJ2-1 | TRBV5-1 | once
TGTGCCAGTAGTATCCGACAGGGGGCCGGGGAGCTGTTTTTT | CASSIRQGAGELFF | TRBD1 | TRBJ2-2 | TRBV19 | NA
TGTGCCAGCAGACAGGGGCGCGGGGATTATCAGCCCCAGCATTTT | CASRQGRGDYQPQHF | TRBD1 | TRBJ1-5 | TRBV6-5 | few
TGTGCCAGCTCACCGTGGACAGCGAAGGGTTCACCCCTCCACTTT | CASSPWTAKGSPLHF | NA | TRBJ1-6 | TRBV18 | NA
TGTGCCAGCAGCTTACGACAGATAATGAACACTGAAGCTTTCTTT | CASSLRQIMNTEAFF | NA | TRBJ1-1 | TRBV13 | NA
TGCGCCAGCAGCTTGAACGCGGGGGCCAACGTCCTGACTTTC | CASSLNAGANVLTF | NA | TRBJ2-6 | TRBV5-1 | NA
TGCAGCGTTGGGACAGGTCTTCGGTTTCAGCAGTACTTC | CSVGTGLRFQQYF | TRBD1 | TRBJ2-7 | TRBV29-1 | NA
TGTGCCAGCCGAGGGAGCTCCTATAATTCACCCCTCCACTTT | CASRGSSYNSPLHF | NA | TRBJ1-6 | TRBV18 | NA
TGTGCCAGCAGCTTAGAGGGGAACGCAGGGGCCAACGTCCTGACTTTC | CASSLEGNAGANVLTF | NA | TRBJ2-6 | TRBV7-9 | NA
TGTGCCAGCAGCCGTCCGGTAGGGGTGAACAATGAGCAGTTCTTC | CASSRPVGVNNEQFF | NA | TRBJ2-1 | TRBV5-6 | NA